This T cell receptor (beta chain) was obtained from a study of cytomegalovirus exposure and HLA in healthy donors. Study conclusions and caveats: Later analysis showed most CMV-associated TCR beta chains appearing HLA-restricted.

The PCR employed 60 Vbeta primers together with 13 Jbeta primers. Using immunoSEQ multiplex PCR, the repertoire was profiled, and TCRdb retains in-frame clones only, with some absent. The repertoire holds some 180,000 clones, with about four fifths as singletons. Of note for this clone: Its antigen is unidentified.

V was trimmed by 0 bases and J by 8 bases, leaving 10 bases between them. The CDR3 is 13 residues long. The germline V gene has CDR1 LGHNA and CDR2 YNFKEQ. This TCR derives from a male donor in good health and CMV-seronegative. Sequenced input: PBMCs. The gene calls are TRBV4-2 and TRBJ1-1; no firm D call. CDR3 region: CASSQDPGREAFF. The CDR3 nucleotides read TGTGCCAGCAGCCAAGATCCCGGCAGGGAAGCTTTCTTT.